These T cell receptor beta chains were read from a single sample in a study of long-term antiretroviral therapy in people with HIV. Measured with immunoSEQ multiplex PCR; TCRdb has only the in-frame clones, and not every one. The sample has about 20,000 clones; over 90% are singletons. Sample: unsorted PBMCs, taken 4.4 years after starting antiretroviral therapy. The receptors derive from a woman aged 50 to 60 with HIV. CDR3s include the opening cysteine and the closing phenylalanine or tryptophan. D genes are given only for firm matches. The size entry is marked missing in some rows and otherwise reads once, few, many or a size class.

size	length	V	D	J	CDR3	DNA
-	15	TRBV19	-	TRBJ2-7	CASSIDALGGAEQYF	TGTGCCAGTAGTATAGATGCGTTGGGGGGTGCCGAGCAGTACTTC
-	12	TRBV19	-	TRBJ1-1	CASSGDYTEAFF	TGTGCCAGTAGTGGGGATTACACTGAAGCTTTCTTT
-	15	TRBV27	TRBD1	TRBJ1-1	CASSPNRGLGTEAFF	TGTGCCAGCAGTCCAAACAGGGGGTTAGGCACTGAAGCTTTCTTT
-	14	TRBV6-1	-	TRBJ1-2	CASSRTLEGYGYTF	TGTGCCAGCAGTCGGACCCTCGAAGGCTATGGCTACACCTTC
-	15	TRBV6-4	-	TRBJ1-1	CASSDSSVGNTEAFF	TGTGCCAGCAGTGACTCATCGGTTGGGAACACTGAAGCTTTCTTT
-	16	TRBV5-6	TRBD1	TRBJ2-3	CASSLAAGTGANTQYF	TGTGCCAGCAGCTTGGCCGCCGGGACAGGAGCTAATACGCAGTATTTT
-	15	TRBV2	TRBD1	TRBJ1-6	CASRGTGGPRSPLHF	TGTGCCAGCAGGGGGACAGGGGGCCCTAGGTCACCCCTCCACTTT
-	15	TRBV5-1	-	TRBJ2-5	CASSLASTHPETQYF	TGCGCCAGCAGCTTGGCGAGCACGCACCCGGAGACCCAGTACTTC
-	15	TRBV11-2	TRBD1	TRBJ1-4	CASSWGTGLNEKLFF	TGTGCCAGCAGCTGGGGGACAGGCCTAAATGAAAAACTGTTTTTT
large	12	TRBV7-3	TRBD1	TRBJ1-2	CASSRQGYGYTF	TGTGCCAGCAGCAGACAGGGGTATGGCTACACCTTC
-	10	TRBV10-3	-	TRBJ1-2	CACGEGRYTF	TGTGCCTGCGGAGAGGGCCGCTACACCTTC
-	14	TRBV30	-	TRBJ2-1	CAWSAGTAKNEQFF	TGTGCCTGGAGTGCCGGGACGGCTAAGAATGAGCAGTTCTTC
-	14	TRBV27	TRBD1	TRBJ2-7	CASSLTGGGSEQYF	TGTGCCAGCAGTCTGACAGGGGGAGGGAGTGAGCAGTACTTC
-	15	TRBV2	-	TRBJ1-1	CASSADSPMNTEAFF	TGTGCCAGCAGTGCGGACAGTCCTATGAACACTGAAGCTTTCTTT
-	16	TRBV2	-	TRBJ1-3	CASSVYRPSSGNTIYF	TGTGCCAGCAGTGTTTACAGGCCAAGCTCTGGAAACACCATATATTTT
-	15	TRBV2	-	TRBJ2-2	CASSDRAWVAGELFF	TGTGCCAGCAGTGACAGGGCTTGGGTCGCCGGGGAGCTGTTTTTT
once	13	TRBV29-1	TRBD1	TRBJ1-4	CSVTRTGNEKLFF	TGCAGCGTGACCCGGACAGGGAATGAAAAACTGTTTTTT
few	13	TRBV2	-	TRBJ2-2	CANRRGATGELFF	TGTGCCAACCGCAGGGGCGCCACCGGGGAGCTGTTTTTT
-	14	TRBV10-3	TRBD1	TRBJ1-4	CAISWDRGSEKLFF	TGTGCCATCAGCTGGGACAGGGGCTCGGAAAAACTGTTTTTT
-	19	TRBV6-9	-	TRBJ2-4	CASSYASPPRRLAKNIQYF	TGTGCCAGCAGTTATGCCTCTCCCCCCAGGCGACTCGCCAAAAACATTCAGTACTTC
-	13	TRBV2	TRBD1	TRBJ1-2	CASTQDRGKGYTF	TGTGCCAGCACCCAAGACAGGGGGAAGGGCTACACCTTC
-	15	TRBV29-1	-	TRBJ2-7	CSVEVPTGSNYEQYF	TGCAGCGTTGAAGTTCCCACAGGCTCAAACTACGAGCAGTACTTC
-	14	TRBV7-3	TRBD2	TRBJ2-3	CASSWSGGVDTQYF	TGTGCCAGCAGCTGGAGCGGGGGGGTAGATACGCAGTATTTT
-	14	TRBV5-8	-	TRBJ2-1	CASTPLAVNNEQFF	TGTGCCAGCACCCCTTTGGCGGTAAACAATGAGCAGTTCTTC
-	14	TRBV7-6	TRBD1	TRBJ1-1	CASSLGGTEDEAFF	TGTGCCAGCAGCTTAGGGGGGACAGAGGATGAAGCTTTCTTT
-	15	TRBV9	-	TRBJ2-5	CASSVGGSHQETQYF	TGTGCCAGCAGCGTAGGAGGGTCCCACCAAGAGACCCAGTACTTC
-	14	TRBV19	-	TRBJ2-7	CASSLNLGVWEQYF	TGTGCCAGTAGTCTAAACCTCGGGGTTTGGGAGCAGTACTTC
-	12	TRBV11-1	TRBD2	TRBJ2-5	CACSGEGETQYF	TGTGCCTGTAGCGGGGAGGGGGAGACCCAGTACTTC
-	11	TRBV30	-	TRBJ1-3	CAWVSGNTIYF	TGTGCCTGGGTCAGTGGAAACACCATATATTTT
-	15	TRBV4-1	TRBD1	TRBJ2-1	CASSQTGQGYNEQFF	TGCGCCAGCAGCCAAACGGGACAGGGCTACAATGAGCAGTTCTTC
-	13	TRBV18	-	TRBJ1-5	CASSARLDQPQHF	TGTGCCAGCTCAGCCAGGCTCGATCAGCCCCAGCATTTT
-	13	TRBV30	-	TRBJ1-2	CAWSVSGDYGYTF	TGTGCCTGGAGTGTATCGGGGGACTATGGCTACACCTTC
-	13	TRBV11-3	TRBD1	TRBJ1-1	CASSPQGGTEAFF	TGTGCCAGCAGCCCCCAGGGGGGTACTGAAGCTTTCTTT
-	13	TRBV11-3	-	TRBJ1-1	CASSLEANTEAFF	TGTGCCAGCAGCTTAGAGGCGAACACTGAAGCTTTCTTT
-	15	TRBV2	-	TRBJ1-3	CASIRIPGSGNTIYF	TGTGCCAGCATCAGAATTCCGGGTTCTGGAAACACCATATATTTT
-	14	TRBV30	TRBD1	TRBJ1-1	CAWNHGQGNTEAFF	TGTGCCTGGAACCATGGACAGGGGAACACTGAAGCTTTCTTT
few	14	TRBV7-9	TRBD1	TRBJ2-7	CASSSDRGWYEQYF	TGTGCCAGCAGCTCTGACAGGGGGTGGTACGAGCAGTACTTC
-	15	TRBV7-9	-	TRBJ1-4	CASSLGSATNEKLFF	TGTGCCAGCAGCTTAGGGTCGGCAACTAATGAAAAACTGTTTTTT
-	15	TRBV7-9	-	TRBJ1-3	CASSLWADSGNTIYF	TGTGCCAGCAGCTTATGGGCGGACTCTGGAAACACCATATATTTT
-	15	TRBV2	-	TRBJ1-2	CASSESGPFNYGYTF	TGTGCCAGCAGTGAGTCTGGGCCCTTTAACTATGGCTACACCTTC
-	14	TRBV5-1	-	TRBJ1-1	CASSSSGQNTEAFF	TGCGCCAGCAGTTCGTCGGGACAGAACACTGAAGCTTTCTTT
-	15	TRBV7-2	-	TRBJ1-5	CASSLEVGLGQPQHF	TGTGCCAGCAGCTTAGAGGTGGGTCTAGGTCAGCCCCAGCATTTT
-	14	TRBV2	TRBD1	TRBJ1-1	CASRLDRGVRLAFF	TGTGCCAGCAGGTTGGACAGGGGAGTTCGGTTAGCTTTCTTT
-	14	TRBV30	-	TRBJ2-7	CAWSLAPDTYEQYF	TGTGCCTGGAGTCTAGCCCCCGACACCTACGAGCAGTACTTC
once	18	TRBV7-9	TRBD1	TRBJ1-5	CASSLDPHGQGAEQPQHF	TGTGCCAGCAGCTTAGACCCCCACGGGCAGGGGGCGGAACAGCCCCAGCATTTT